The rows below give T cell receptor beta chains drawn from one sample of a study of HIV-infected patients and healthy controls. From the 5' RACE reads, TCRdb called clonotypes with MiXCR, one entry per CDR3 protein. The sample lists around 8,600 distinct CDR3 sequences, less than 10% occurring once. The sample was blood, taken before antiretroviral therapy. Receptors originate from an adult with HIV infection. The donor label of this sample is uncertain. Both conserved end residues are part of each CDR3. Each record gives: V gene, D gene, clone size, J gene, CDR3 DNA, CDR3 protein. The D gene is left open where the match is weak. The size entry is marked missing in some rows and otherwise reads once, few, many or a size class.

v_call: TRBV7-9; d_call: -; clone_size: many; j_call: TRBJ2-2; cdr3_nt: TGTGCCAGCAAACGTCCCGGGGGAGACACCGGGGAGCTGTTTTTT; cdr3_aa: CASKRPGGDTGELFF
v_call: TRBV7-8; d_call: -; clone_size: many; j_call: TRBJ2-1; cdr3_nt: TGTGCCAGCAGCTTATGGCAGGCCGAGGGGAATGAGCAGTTCTTC; cdr3_aa: CASSLWQAEGNEQFF
v_call: TRBV28; d_call: -; clone_size: few; j_call: TRBJ2-7; cdr3_nt: TGTGCCAGCAGCCGCCATACTGGACGGGTCGAGCAGTACTTC; cdr3_aa: CASSRHTGRVEQYF
v_call: TRBV11-2; d_call: TRBD2; clone_size: many; j_call: TRBJ2-1; cdr3_nt: TGTGCCAGCAGCTCCCGGGGGACTAGCGGATTTAATGAGCAGTTCTTC; cdr3_aa: CASSSRGTSGFNEQFF
v_call: TRBV7-6; d_call: TRBD2; clone_size: many; j_call: TRBJ2-3; cdr3_nt: TGTGCCAGCAGCTTAGATGCCGCGGGGGAGCCGACAGATACGCAGTATTTT; cdr3_aa: CASSLDAAGEPTDTQYF
v_call: TRBV7-6; d_call: -; clone_size: many; j_call: TRBJ1-4; cdr3_nt: TGTGCCAGCACCCCAGGGACGACTAATGAAAAACTGTTTTTT; cdr3_aa: CASTPGTTNEKLFF
v_call: TRBV29-1; d_call: -; clone_size: many; j_call: TRBJ2-3; cdr3_nt: TGCAGCGTTGAATTGTCAGGGAGGACAGATACGCAGTATTTT; cdr3_aa: CSVELSGRTDTQYF
v_call: TRBV29-1; d_call: -; clone_size: many; j_call: TRBJ2-1; cdr3_nt: TGCAGCGCCGCTCCCAGAGCCTACAATGAGCAGTTCTTC; cdr3_aa: CSAAPRAYNEQFF
v_call: TRBV19; d_call: TRBD1; clone_size: -; j_call: TRBJ2-3; cdr3_nt: TGTGCCAGTAGTCCCCTCAGGGGGACAACCACAGATACGCAGTATTTT; cdr3_aa: CASSPLRGTTTDTQYF
v_call: TRBV14; d_call: -; clone_size: -; j_call: TRBJ1-2; cdr3_nt: TGTGCCAGCAGCCATGGGGGCACGTACTATGGCTACACCTTC; cdr3_aa: CASSHGGTYYGYTF
v_call: TRBV11-2; d_call: -; clone_size: -; j_call: TRBJ2-1; cdr3_nt: TGTGCCAGCAGCTTCGTCTCTGCGGGGTCCGCCCAGTTCTTC; cdr3_aa: CASSFVSAGSAQFF
v_call: TRBV6-5; d_call: -; clone_size: many; j_call: TRBJ2-3; cdr3_nt: TGTGCCACAGGAAAGGGGGATACGCAGTATTTT; cdr3_aa: CATGKGDTQYF
v_call: TRBV20-1; d_call: TRBD1; clone_size: many; j_call: TRBJ2-2; cdr3_nt: TGCAGTGATAGAGAGGAGGACAGGGCTCTTTCAATAAGGGACACCGGGGAGCTGTTTTTT; cdr3_aa: CSDREEDRALSIRDTGELFF
v_call: TRBV7-7; d_call: -; clone_size: many; j_call: TRBJ2-2; cdr3_nt: TGTGCCAGCAGCTCCACAGGGAACACCGGGGAGCTGTTTTTT; cdr3_aa: CASSSTGNTGELFF
v_call: TRBV20-1; d_call: TRBD2; clone_size: many; j_call: TRBJ2-3; cdr3_nt: TGCAGTGCTAGAGATCTGGGCCTAGCGGGCCCAGATACGCAGTATTTT; cdr3_aa: CSARDLGLAGPDTQYF
v_call: TRBV11-2; d_call: -; clone_size: many; j_call: TRBJ2-1; cdr3_nt: TGTGCCAGCAGCGCCGGAGGACCTTACAATGAGCAGTTCTTC; cdr3_aa: CASSAGGPYNEQFF
v_call: TRBV29-1; d_call: TRBD1; clone_size: many; j_call: TRBJ2-7; cdr3_nt: TGCAGCGTTGTATTGACAGGGGCCTACGAGCAGTACTTC; cdr3_aa: CSVVLTGAYEQYF
v_call: TRBV12-3/TRBV12-4; d_call: TRBD1; clone_size: -; j_call: TRBJ2-3; cdr3_nt: TGTGCCAGCAGGGGACAGGGGGCAGATACGCAGTATTTT; cdr3_aa: CASRGQGADTQYF
v_call: TRBV7-3; d_call: -; clone_size: many; j_call: TRBJ1-1; cdr3_nt: TGTGCCAGCAGCTTAAGTCACGTGGGTTCCATGAACACTGAAGCTTTCTTT; cdr3_aa: CASSLSHVGSMNTEAFF
v_call: TRBV7-9; d_call: -; clone_size: few; j_call: TRBJ1-1; cdr3_nt: TGTGCCAGCAGCTTATATGGGACGGGGAACACTGAAGCTTTCTTT; cdr3_aa: CASSLYGTGNTEAFF
v_call: TRBV2; d_call: -; clone_size: hyperexpanded; j_call: TRBJ1-5; cdr3_nt: TGTGCCAGCAGGGAAGAAGGCAATCAGCCCCAGCATTTT; cdr3_aa: CASREEGNQPQHF
v_call: TRBV5-4; d_call: -; clone_size: many; j_call: TRBJ1-1; cdr3_nt: TGTGCCAGCAGCCCTGAGAGGAGACACACTGAAGCTTTCTTT; cdr3_aa: CASSPERRHTEAFF
v_call: TRBV4-2; d_call: -; clone_size: -; j_call: TRBJ2-2; cdr3_nt: TGTGCCAGCAGCCTATCACTAGTCGCGAACACCGGGGAGCTGTTTTTT; cdr3_aa: CASSLSLVANTGELFF
v_call: TRBV15; d_call: TRBD2; clone_size: medium-sized; j_call: TRBJ2-3; cdr3_nt: TGTGCCACCAGCAGAGCCCCGACTAGCGACACAGATACGCAGTATTTT; cdr3_aa: CATSRAPTSDTDTQYF
v_call: TRBV19; d_call: -; clone_size: few; j_call: TRBJ1-1; cdr3_nt: TGTGCCAGTAGTTCTGTCAGGGTCACGGGCAGCACTGAAGCTTTCTTT; cdr3_aa: CASSSVRVTGSTEAFF
v_call: TRBV7-2; d_call: -; clone_size: many; j_call: TRBJ1-4; cdr3_nt: TGTGCCAGCAGCTTTAATGAAAAACTGTTTTTT; cdr3_aa: CASSFNEKLFF
v_call: TRBV27; d_call: -; clone_size: medium-sized; j_call: TRBJ1-6; cdr3_nt: TGTGCCAGCAGTTTTGCAGTTGGGTCACCCCTCCACTTT; cdr3_aa: CASSFAVGSPLHF
v_call: TRBV7-2; d_call: TRBD1; clone_size: -; j_call: TRBJ1-4; cdr3_nt: TGTGCCAGCAGCCCGCGGGACAGGGGCCACGCGACTAATGAAAAACTGTTTTTT; cdr3_aa: CASSPRDRGHATNEKLFF
v_call: TRBV6-1; d_call: -; clone_size: -; j_call: TRBJ1-6; cdr3_nt: TGTGCCAGCAGTGAAGGGTGGGTCCGGGAGGGTTCACCCCTCCACTTT; cdr3_aa: CASSEGWVREGSPLHF
v_call: TRBV30; d_call: TRBD2; clone_size: many; j_call: TRBJ2-7; cdr3_nt: TGTGCCTGGACCCGGGCGGGAGCCGACGAGCAGTACTTC; cdr3_aa: CAWTRAGADEQYF
v_call: TRBV27; d_call: -; clone_size: many; j_call: TRBJ1-2; cdr3_nt: TGTGCCAGCAGTTGGGGAACCGGAATCGGCGGCTACACCTTC; cdr3_aa: CASSWGTGIGGYTF
v_call: TRBV19; d_call: -; clone_size: -; j_call: TRBJ1-5; cdr3_nt: TGTGCCAGTAGTAAGGGAGCAGGCGATTTCCGCAATCAGCCCCAGCATTTT; cdr3_aa: CASSKGAGDFRNQPQHF
v_call: TRBV11-2; d_call: -; clone_size: medium-sized; j_call: TRBJ2-7; cdr3_nt: TGTGCCAGCAGCTTAGAAGGGGTCCACGAGCAGTACTTC; cdr3_aa: CASSLEGVHEQYF
v_call: TRBV12-3/TRBV12-4; d_call: -; clone_size: few; j_call: TRBJ1-1; cdr3_nt: TGTGCCAGCAGTTTATTAGCCAGGGTCTCCACTGAAGCTTTCTTT; cdr3_aa: CASSLLARVSTEAFF
v_call: TRBV10-3; d_call: TRBD1; clone_size: many; j_call: TRBJ1-1; cdr3_nt: TGTGCCATCAGCGGACAGGGGGAGACTGAAGCTTTCTTT; cdr3_aa: CAISGQGETEAFF
v_call: TRBV4-2; d_call: -; clone_size: many; j_call: TRBJ1-5; cdr3_nt: TGTGCCAGCAGCCAAGATCAAGGGAATCAGCCCCAGCATTTT; cdr3_aa: CASSQDQGNQPQHF
v_call: TRBV12-3/TRBV12-4; d_call: TRBD1; clone_size: many; j_call: TRBJ1-2; cdr3_nt: TGTGCCAGCATTCCCACAGGACAGGGGGCTTACGGCTACACCTTC; cdr3_aa: CASIPTGQGAYGYTF
v_call: TRBV7-9; d_call: -; clone_size: many; j_call: TRBJ2-3; cdr3_nt: TGTGCCAGCAGCCCCGTCCGAAACCGAGGTGGTACGCAGTATTTT; cdr3_aa: CASSPVRNRGGTQYF
v_call: TRBV7-7; d_call: -; clone_size: few; j_call: TRBJ2-2; cdr3_nt: TGTGCTAGCAGCTTAGCGCTTGGGGGGCACACCGGGGAGCTGTTTTTT; cdr3_aa: CASSLALGGHTGELFF
v_call: TRBV29-1; d_call: TRBD1; clone_size: -; j_call: TRBJ1-2; cdr3_nt: TGCAGCGTTGCCGGGACAGGGGGCGGTGGCTACACCTTC; cdr3_aa: CSVAGTGGGGYTF
v_call: TRBV11-2; d_call: TRBD1; clone_size: -; j_call: TRBJ2-2; cdr3_nt: TGTGCCAGCAGCCCACGGACAGGGTCGCACGGGGAGCTGTTTTTT; cdr3_aa: CASSPRTGSHGELFF
v_call: TRBV29-1; d_call: -; clone_size: large; j_call: TRBJ2-7; cdr3_nt: TGCAGCGTTGAAGAAGGGTTGGGGCAGTACTTC; cdr3_aa: CSVEEGLGQYF
v_call: TRBV20-1; d_call: -; clone_size: many; j_call: TRBJ2-3; cdr3_nt: TGCAGTGCTCCCCGACAGAAGACAGATACGCAGTATTTT; cdr3_aa: CSAPRQKTDTQYF
v_call: TRBV12-3/TRBV12-4; d_call: -; clone_size: few; j_call: TRBJ1-6; cdr3_nt: TGTGCCAGCACCCCACGTAGGGGCAGTTCACCCCTCCACTTT; cdr3_aa: CASTPRRGSSPLHF
v_call: TRBV6-5; d_call: TRBD1; clone_size: medium-sized; j_call: TRBJ1-1; cdr3_nt: TGTGCCAGCAGTTACTCACCTGACAGGGGGAACACTGAAGCTTTCTTT; cdr3_aa: CASSYSPDRGNTEAFF
v_call: TRBV13; d_call: TRBD1; clone_size: many; j_call: TRBJ1-2; cdr3_nt: TGTGCCAGCAGCTCACAGGGGGCTCTGTTCTCTTATGGCTACACCTTC; cdr3_aa: CASSSQGALFSYGYTF
v_call: TRBV6-5; d_call: TRBD1; clone_size: few; j_call: TRBJ1-2; cdr3_nt: TGTGCCAGCAGTTACGGGCTGGCAGGGGGGTTCTATGGCTACACCTTC; cdr3_aa: CASSYGLAGGFYGYTF
v_call: TRBV3-1; d_call: -; clone_size: many; j_call: TRBJ2-2; cdr3_nt: TGTGCCAGCAGCCAAGATCCCGGGGACACCGGGGAGCTGTTTTTT; cdr3_aa: CASSQDPGDTGELFF
v_call: TRBV9; d_call: TRBD1; clone_size: many; j_call: TRBJ1-4; cdr3_nt: TGTGCCAGCAGCGTAATGACAGGGGATCGAGAAAAACTGTTTTTT; cdr3_aa: CASSVMTGDREKLFF
v_call: TRBV6-1; d_call: TRBD2; clone_size: many; j_call: TRBJ2-5; cdr3_nt: TGTGCCAGCAGTGAAGCTAGAGGACTAGCGGGGAGAGAGACCCAGTACTTC; cdr3_aa: CASSEARGLAGRETQYF
v_call: TRBV4-1; d_call: TRBD1; clone_size: many; j_call: TRBJ1-2; cdr3_nt: TGCGCCAGCACCCTGGACAGGGGGAATTATGGCTACACCTTC; cdr3_aa: CASTLDRGNYGYTF
v_call: TRBV6-1; d_call: -; clone_size: many; j_call: TRBJ2-2; cdr3_nt: TGTGCCAGCAGTGATCCCGCGAACACCGGGGAGCTGTTTTTT; cdr3_aa: CASSDPANTGELFF
v_call: TRBV30; d_call: TRBD1; clone_size: few; j_call: TRBJ1-4; cdr3_nt: TGTGCCTGGAGCCCGGACAGGGGGGATGAAAAACTGTTTTTT; cdr3_aa: CAWSPDRGDEKLFF
v_call: TRBV20-1; d_call: TRBD1; clone_size: few; j_call: TRBJ2-5; cdr3_nt: TGCAGTGCTTCGCCGGGACAGGGGAGAGAGACCCAGTACTTC; cdr3_aa: CSASPGQGRETQYF
v_call: TRBV12-3/TRBV12-4; d_call: TRBD1; clone_size: many; j_call: TRBJ1-2; cdr3_nt: TGTGCCAGCAGCCTGACAGGGGGGAATGGCGGCTACACCTTC; cdr3_aa: CASSLTGGNGGYTF